This T cell receptor (beta chain) was profiled in a study of CD8 T cells in Susac syndrome. After extraction with the RNeasy kit, roughly 0.45 to 1 ug of the RNA was reverse transcribed using random hexamers. TCRdb reanalysed the immunoSEQ multiplex PCR reads using MiXCR and keeps one entry per CDR3 protein. The table records 95,000 to 150,000 distinct CDR3 sequences, nearly 96% of them present only once. CDR3 size: 13 residues. V dropped 6 bases and J dropped 7 bases, with 15 bases sitting between them. TEMRA cells were FACS-enriched, with CD8+ and CD4+ T cells isolated negatively. The J gene is TRBJ1-2, the V gene TRBV12-3 or TRBV12-4, with a tentative D call TRBD1 (5 bases). Sequenced input: CD4+ T cells from PBMCs. The receptor was isolated from a human donor with Susac syndrome. The CDR3 sequence: CASSWGGGFGYTF. CDR3 sequence (DNA): TGTGCCAGCAGCTGGGGCGGGGGATTTGGCTACACCTTC.